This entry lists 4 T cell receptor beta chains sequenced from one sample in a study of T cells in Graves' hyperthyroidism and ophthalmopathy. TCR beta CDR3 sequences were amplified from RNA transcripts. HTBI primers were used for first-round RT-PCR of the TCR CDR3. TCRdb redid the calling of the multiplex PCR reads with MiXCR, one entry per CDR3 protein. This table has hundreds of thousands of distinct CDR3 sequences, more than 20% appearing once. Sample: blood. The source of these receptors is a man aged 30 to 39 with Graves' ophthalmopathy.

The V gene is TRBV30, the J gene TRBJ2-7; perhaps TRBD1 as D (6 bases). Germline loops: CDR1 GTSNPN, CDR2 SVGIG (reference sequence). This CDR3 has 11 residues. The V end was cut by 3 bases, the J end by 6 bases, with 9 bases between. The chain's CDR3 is CAWRQGGEQYF. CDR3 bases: TGTGCCTGGAGACAGGGCGGCGAGCAGTACTTC.

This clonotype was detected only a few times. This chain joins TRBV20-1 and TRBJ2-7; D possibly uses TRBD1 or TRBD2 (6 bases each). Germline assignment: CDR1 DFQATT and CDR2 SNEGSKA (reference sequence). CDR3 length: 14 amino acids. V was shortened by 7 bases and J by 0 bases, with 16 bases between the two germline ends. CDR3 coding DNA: TGCAGTGGAAGAGAGGGGGGAAACTCCTACGAGCAGTACTTC. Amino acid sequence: CSGREGGNSYEQYF.

CDR3 loop: CATSRGQGAVGNTIYF. For the CDR3, the DNA is TGTGCCACCAGCAGGGGACAGGGGGCGGTTGGAAACACCATATATTTT. The V and J genes are TRBV15 and TRBJ1-3; TRBD1 matches 12 bases. There are 16 residues in the CDR3. The V segment lost 3 bases and the J segment 3 bases; nucleotides outside the gene matches: 3. Germline CDR1 and CDR2: LNHNV and YYDKDF (reference sequence).

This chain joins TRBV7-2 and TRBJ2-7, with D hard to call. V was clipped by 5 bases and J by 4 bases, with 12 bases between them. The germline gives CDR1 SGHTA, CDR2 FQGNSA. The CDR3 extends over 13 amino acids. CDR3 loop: CASSSPLVYEQYF. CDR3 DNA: TGTGCCAGCAGCAGCCCCCTTGTATACGAGCAGTACTTC.